A single T cell receptor beta chain is shown here with its context. As yet, its antigen is unknown. The entry originates in a study of CD8 T cells in Susac syndrome. In germline, CDR1 is SEHNR, CDR2 FQNEAQ (reference sequence). The CDR3 is 15 residues long. V shed 5 bases and J shed 2 bases, with 16 bases lying between them. RNA totalling roughly 0.5 to 1 ug underwent reverse transcription with random hexamers. MiXCR, run by TCRdb on the immunoSEQ multiplex PCR reads, gives a single entry per CDR3 protein. The sample contains about 300,000 distinct CDR3 sequences, about 88% of which appear only once. Study conclusions and caveats: The study recognized that the number of individuals in its TCR sequencing and HLA analysis was relatively small.

The J gene is TRBJ2-7, the V gene TRBV7-9, with D possibly being TRBD1 (5 bases). The sequence derives from a human donor with multiple sclerosis. Sequenced input: CD8+ T cells from PBMCs. CDR3 nucleotides: TGTGCCAGCAGCCACGCTGGGGTAGGGGCCTACGAGCAGTACTTC. Translating gives CASSHAGVGAYEQYF.